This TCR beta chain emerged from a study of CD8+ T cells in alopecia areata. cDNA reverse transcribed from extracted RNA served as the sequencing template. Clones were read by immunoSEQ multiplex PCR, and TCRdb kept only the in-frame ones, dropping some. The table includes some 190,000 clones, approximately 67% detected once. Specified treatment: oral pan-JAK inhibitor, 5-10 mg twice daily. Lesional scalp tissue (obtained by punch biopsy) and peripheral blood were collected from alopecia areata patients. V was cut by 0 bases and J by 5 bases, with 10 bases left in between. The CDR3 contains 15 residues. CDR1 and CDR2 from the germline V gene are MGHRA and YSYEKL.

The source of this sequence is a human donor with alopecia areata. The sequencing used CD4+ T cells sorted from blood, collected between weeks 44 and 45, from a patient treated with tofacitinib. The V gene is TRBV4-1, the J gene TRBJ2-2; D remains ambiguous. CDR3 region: CASSQDGSRTGELFF. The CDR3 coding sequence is TGCGCCAGCAGCCAAGACGGTAGTAGGACCGGGGAGCTGTTTTTT.